The present T cell receptor (beta chain) was sequenced within a study of blood T cell repertoires in COVID-19. V lost 0 bases, J lost 2 bases, and 15 bases lay in between. The CDR3 is 17 amino acids. Per the germline V gene, CDR1 is MNHNS and CDR2 is SASEGT. Sequencing was performed with immunoSEQ multiplex PCR; in TCRdb, only in-frame clones are kept and a portion is missing. The data show 250,000 to 300,000 clones, around 90% seen once. Residents of about two dozen US areas, aged about 18 to 95 years, made up the participants. Cohorts were assigned according to the clinical history that participants reported. Recovered Cohort 3 donors showed two negative PCRs, clearance, or symptom resolution.

The clonotype comes from a woman aged 40 to 49 who had recovered from COVID-19. The chain is built from TRBV6-1 and TRBJ2-3, with D possibly matching TRBD1 (6 bases). The sequencing sample was made of PBMCs or T cells enriched from blood (not recorded which). In nucleotides, the CDR3 is TGTGCCAGCAGTGAAGCGTTGGCAGGGGTTTTCACAGATACGCAGTATTTT. Translated, it gives CASSEALAGVFTDTQYF.